This entry features one T cell receptor (beta chain) sequence. The CDR3 has 15 amino acids. The J segment lost 5 bases and the V segment lost 1 base, leaving 2 bases of the junction unmatched. Germline V gene data show CDR1 as SGHTA and CDR2 as FQGTGA. This sample was taken from a study of control samples from healthy donors and cancer patients. TCRdb's copy holds only in-frame clones and misses some; the assay was immunoSEQ multiplex PCR. Among 160,000 or so clones listed, 96% were seen once. The sample was blood. The chain is built from TRBV7-3 and TRBJ2-1, with TRBD2 identical over 10 bases. The clonotype originates from a woman in her thirties in good health. The CDR3 DNA reads TGTGCCAGCAGCTTAAAGCGGGAGGGCCACAATGAGCAGTTCTTC. It translates to CASSLKREGHNEQFF.